A single sample is the source of the 8 T cell receptor beta chains below, sequenced in a study of shared clonotypes between healthy human individuals. The data were produced by immunoSEQ multiplex PCR, yet TCRdb's version contains in-frame clones alone and is incomplete. Here the sample spans 530,000 or so clones, about 80% being singletons. The source material was PBMCs. The receptors were sampled from a woman between 40 and 55 years old in good health. Some clones in this sample may be carry-over from other donors' samples.

The chain uses TRBV5-4 and TRBJ1-1; 7 bases match TRBD1. Germline V gives CDR1 SGHNT, CDR2 YYREEE (reference sequence). With 0 bases clipped from V and 5 bases from J, the junction kept 10 bases outside the gene matches. This CDR3 region has 16 residues. CDR3 coding DNA: TGTGCCAGCAGCTTGGGAAAAACAGGGGTTAGTACTGAAGCTTTCTTT. The encoded protein is CASSLGKTGVSTEAFF.

This sequence joins TRBV25-1 and TRBJ2-3, with TRBD2 matching 13 bases. The CDR3 loop spans 15 amino acids. Per the germline V gene, CDR1 is MGHDK and CDR2 is SYGVNS. Unmatched junction bases numbered 3, after V lost 4 bases and J lost 5 bases. CDR3 DNA: TGTGCCAGCAGTGTTGGACTAGCGGGAGTAGATACGCAGTATTTT. Translating gives CASSVGLAGVDTQYF.

The V and J genes are TRBV6-5 and TRBJ1-1; D unresolved. The V end lost 0 bases, the J end lost 8 bases, and 10 bases lay between the germline ends. Germline-derived CDR1 and CDR2 are MNHEY and SVGAGI. CDR3 length: 13 amino acids. The DNA for the CDR3 is TGTGCCAGCAGTTACTCGAATGAGTTCGAAGCTTTCTTT. Protein: CASSYSNEFEAFF.

On this clone itself: At one end, the junction sequence differs from germline, possibly due to a read error. The V and J genes are TRBV23-1 and TRBJ2-7; D possibly corresponds to TRBD2 (6 bases). TRBV23-1 has ORF status, its function being uncertain. This CDR3 comprises 10 residues. In DNA form, the CDR3 reads TGCGCCAGCAGCCGTATGGAGGGGCACTTC. Its translation: CASSRMEGHF.

This CDR3 reads CASSLGGESEKLFF. DNA of the CDR3: TGTGCCAGCAGTTTAGGGGGAGAGAGTGAAAAACTGTTTTTT. The rearrangement links TRBV28 to TRBJ1-4, with D perhaps matching TRBD1 (5 bases). Germline V gene data show CDR1 as MDHEN and CDR2 as SYDVKM. V dropped 2 bases and J dropped 7 bases, with 11 bases sitting between them. The CDR3 has 14 residues.

This rearrangement joins TRBV10-1 to TRBJ1-1; D is unclear. V gave up 7 bases and J gave up 1 base, with 16 bases separating them. The CDR3 is made up of 15 amino acids. CDR1 WNHNN and CDR2 SYGVQD come from the germline V gene (reference sequence). The CDR3 reads CASTPTRQENTEAFF. The CDR3 bases are TGCGCCAGCACCCCTACCAGGCAAGAGAACACTGAAGCTTTCTTT.

J is TRBJ2-5 and V is TRBV5-4; 8 nucleotides agree with TRBD2. The junction had 13 bases not matched to a gene; V was cut back by 0 bases and J by 6 bases. This CDR3 has 17 amino acids. The germline V gene encodes CDR1 SGHNT and CDR2 YYREEE (reference sequence). CDR3 coding DNA: TGTGCCAGCAGCTTGGCCGGGGGGGGAGGCCCCTGGAAGACCCAGTACTTC. As protein: CASSLAGGGGPWKTQYF.

There are a few counts of this clone. The chain links TRBV7-6 to TRBJ2-1; 12 positions agree with TRBD2. V was clipped by 6 bases and J by 4 bases; unmatched bases: 4. The germline CDR1 and CDR2 sequences are SGHVS and FNYEAQ. The CDR3 has 15 residues. CDR3 bases: TGTGCCAGCAGTTCCGGGACTAGCGGGTACAATGAGCAGTTCTTC. Translating gives CASSSGTSGYNEQFF.